These 14 T cell receptor beta chains were sequenced from one sample in a study of T cells in Graves' hyperthyroidism and ophthalmopathy. The TCR beta CDR3 regions underwent amplification using RNA transcripts as the source. In the first-round RT-PCR of the TCR CDR3, the HTBI primer set was used. TCRdb independently ran MiXCR on the multiplex PCR reads; one entry per CDR3 protein. This table holds some 500,000 distinct CDR3 sequences, less than 25% found once. The sample comprised blood. The receptors stem from a woman younger than 45 with Graves' ophthalmopathy.

This clonotype was detected ten times or more. The rearrangement uses TRBV27 and TRBJ1-1; no firm D call. The ends were cut back, 5 bases at V and 0 bases at J, with 13 bases in the middle. Germline assignment: CDR1 MNHEY and CDR2 SMNVEV (reference sequence). The CDR3 totals 15 residues. The CDR3 DNA is TGTGCCAGCAGTGATCTGTCGACGATGAACACTGAAGCTTTCTTT. It is translated as CASSDLSTMNTEAFF.

This clonotype was picked up many times. The J gene is TRBJ2-6, the V gene TRBV29-1, with 7 nucleotides matching TRBD1. The V and J ends lost 7 bases and 0 bases, in that order; junction bases with no gene match: 6. Germline assignment: CDR1 SQVTM and CDR2 ANQGSEA. The CDR3 contains 15 residues. The CDR3 loop is CSARTGPSGANVLTF. CDR3 in DNA: TGCAGCGCTCGGACAGGCCCCTCTGGGGCCAACGTCCTGACTTTC. The variable domain in full, with the rest retrieved from reference TRBV29-1 and TRBJ2-6, is SAVISQKPSRDICQRGTSLTIQCQVDSQVTMMFWYRQQPGQSLTLIATANQGSEATYESGFVIDKFPISRPNLTFSTLTVSNMSPEDSSIYLCSARTGPSGANVLTFGAGSRLTVL.

This clonotype has a handful of counts. J is TRBJ2-2 and V is TRBV27, with a possible D match to TRBD2 (5 bases). Per the germline V gene, CDR1 is MNHEY and CDR2 is SMNVEV (reference sequence). The CDR3 has 15 residues. The ends were cut back, 10 bases at V and 0 bases at J, with 15 bases in the middle. CDR3 residues: CATSLSGTNTGELFF. DNA for the CDR3: TGTGCCACCTCCCTTTCGGGAACGAACACCGGGGAGCTGTTTTTT.

This clonotype was counted only a few times. One junction end disagrees with the germline gene, perhaps due to a read error. DNA for the CDR3: TGTGCCAGCTGGGGGAAGATGGGACAGGGGTCGGCTGAGGCTTTCTTT. As protein: CASWGKMGQGSAEAFF. The chain employs TRBV28 and TRBJ1-1; TRBD1 aligns across 10 bases. Germline-derived CDR1 and CDR2 are MDHEN and SYDVKM. CDR3 length: 16 amino acids. Full variable domain (remainder filled in from reference TRBV28 and TRBJ1-1): DVKVTQSSRYLVKRTGEKVFLECVQDMDHENMFWYRQDPGLGLRLIYFSYDVKMKEKGDIPEGYSVSREKKERFSLILESASTNQTSMYLCASWGKMGQGSAEAFFGQGTRLTVV.

The chain carries TRBV12-3 or TRBV12-4 and TRBJ1-2; 7 bases match TRBD1. J gave up 6 bases and V 5 bases, and 12 bases lay outside the gene matches. CDR3 length: 15 residues. The CDR3 is CASSGGVGRGDGYTF. The CDR3 DNA reads as TGTGCCAGCAGTGGTGGCGTGGGCAGGGGGGATGGCTACACCTTC.

The genes are TRBV18 and TRBJ1-1; D is possibly TRBD1 (6 bases). The CDR3 totals 15 residues. The V end was cut by 4 bases, the J end by 5 bases, with 17 bases between. Germline CDR1 is KGHSH and CDR2 is LQKENI. CDR3 in amino acids: CASSQEQGRGTEAFF. CDR3 nucleotides: TGTGCCAGCTCACAAGAACAGGGTCGGGGGACTGAAGCTTTCTTT.

The V gene is TRBV24-1, the J gene TRBJ1-5; D unclear. The V gene's germline CDR1 is KGHDR and CDR2 SFDVKD. The CDR3 totals 15 residues. The V end was cut by 3 bases, the J end by 0 bases, with 8 bases between. CDR3 sequence reads: CATSDRTDSNQPQHF. DNA for the CDR3: TGTGCCACCAGTGATAGAACAGATAGCAATCAGCCCCAGCATTTT.

Ten or more counts support this clonotype. The rearrangement uses TRBV29-1 and TRBJ2-2; TRBD1 or TRBD2 may be the D gene (5 bases each). CDR1 is SQVTM, CDR2 ANQGSEA, per germline. V lost 6 bases to trimming and J lost 5 bases, with 10 bases between them. The CDR3 consists of 12 residues. CDR3 sequence reads: CSVSWGTGELFF. The CDR3 DNA follows: TGCAGCGTGTCGTGGGGGACCGGGGAGCTGTTTTTT.

A note on this clonotype: With a much larger clone just one base away, this may be a read error. The chain uses TRBV6-1 and TRBJ2-2; TRBD1 agrees at 7 bases. CDR1 and CDR2 from the germline V gene are MNHNS and SASEGT. CDR3 length equals 16 residues. The CDR3 region is CASSVMGQFSTGELLF. Written as DNA, the CDR3 is TGTGCCAGCAGTGTGATGGGACAGTTCTCAACCGGGGAGCTGTTGTTT.

The V and J genes are TRBV6-2 or TRBV6-3 and TRBJ1-5; D is perhaps TRBD1 (6 bases). V lost 5 bases, J lost 6 bases, and 8 bases lay in between. Germline V CDR1 and CDR2: MNHEY, SVGEGT. The CDR3 loop spans 12 amino acids. CDR3 protein: CASSTGFQPQHF. The CDR3 DNA is TGTGCCAGCAGTACAGGGTTTCAGCCCCAGCATTTT.

As DNA, the CDR3 is TGTGCCAGCAGTTTAGGGGGGCCCTCCTGGGGCTACACCTTC. Residues: CASSLGGPSWGYTF. The chain carries TRBV28 and TRBJ1-2, with D perhaps matching TRBD1 (6 bases). Germline CDR1 reads MDHEN; CDR2 reads SYDVKM. Trimming took off 2 bases at V and 8 bases at J, with 15 bases between the two ends. CDR3 length equals 14 residues.

There are many counts of this clonotype. This chain connects TRBV28 to TRBJ2-7; D is perhaps TRBD1 or TRBD2 (5 bases each). CDR1 and CDR2 (germline): MDHEN, SYDVKM. The length of the CDR3 is 15 residues. V lost 3 bases and J lost 2, with 14 bases in between. This CDR3 is CASSFLYRGAYEQYF. CDR3 sequence (DNA): TGTGCCAGCAGTTTTCTCTACCGGGGCGCCTACGAGCAGTACTTC. The full variable domain, rest sourced from reference TRBV28 and TRBJ2-7, is DVKVTQSSRYLVKRTGEKVFLECVQDMDHENMFWYRQDPGLGLRLIYFSYDVKMKEKGDIPEGYSVSREKKERFSLILESASTNQTSMYLCASSFLYRGAYEQYFGPGTRLTVT.

The rearrangement links TRBV12-3 or TRBV12-4 to TRBJ2-7; the D gene is possibly TRBD1 (5 bases). Between the trimmed V and J ends, which lost 3 bases and 4 bases, there was a span of 13 bases. This CDR3 contains 14 residues. The CDR3 loop is CASSFADKWYEQYF. In DNA form, the CDR3 reads TGTGCCAGCAGTTTTGCGGACAAGTGGTACGAGCAGTACTTC.

The sample holds a few counts of this clonotype. The chain has TRBV6-1 and TRBJ2-7; 7 bases align to TRBD1. This CDR3 is 15 amino acids long. J lost 2 bases, V lost 3 bases, and 7 bases had no gene match. Germline V CDR1 and CDR2: MNHNS, SASEGT. CDR3 protein: CASSDQVGQAYEQYF. Here the CDR3 DNA reads TGTGCCAGCAGTGATCAAGTAGGACAGGCCTACGAGCAGTACTTC.